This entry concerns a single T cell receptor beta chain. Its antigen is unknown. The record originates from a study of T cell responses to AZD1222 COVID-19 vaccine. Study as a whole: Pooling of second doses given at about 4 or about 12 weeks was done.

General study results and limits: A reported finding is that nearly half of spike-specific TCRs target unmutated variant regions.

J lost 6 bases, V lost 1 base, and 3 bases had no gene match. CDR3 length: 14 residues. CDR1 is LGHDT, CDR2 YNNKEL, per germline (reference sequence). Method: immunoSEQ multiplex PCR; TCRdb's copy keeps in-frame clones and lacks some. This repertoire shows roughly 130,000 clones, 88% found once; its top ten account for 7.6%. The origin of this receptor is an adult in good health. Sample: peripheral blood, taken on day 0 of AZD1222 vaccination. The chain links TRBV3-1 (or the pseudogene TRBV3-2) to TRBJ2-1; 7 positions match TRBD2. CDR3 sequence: CASSQVLAVNEQFF. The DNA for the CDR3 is TGTGCCAGCAGCCAAGTTCTAGCGGTCAATGAGCAGTTCTTC.